This T cell receptor (beta chain) was obtained from a study of hypomethylating agent response in myelodysplastic syndrome (dated by TCRdb to the early 2020s). The study in broad terms: Patients were treated with the hypomethylating agents azacitidine (most of the 11) or decitabine (3 of 11). Roughly 6 patients responded with complete response or hematologic improvement, and five patients were non-responders. The cohort included under 10 male and 2 female myelodysplastic syndrome patients. Response was defined as complete response or hematologic improvement, and any patient who met neither criterion was considered a non-responder. TET2 mutation was identified most frequently, being present in 5 of 11 patients. On average the patients were approximately 67 +/- 5.9 years old, and a diploid cytogenetic profile was seen most often. Results the study describes overall, beyond this receptor: Only about 11 patients were analyzed, so the cohort was small. Because the healthy control donors and the MDS patients were not matched by age, the comparison between MDS and healthy samples could have been affected. A possible recognition of novel MDS antigens by the shared GLIPH2 clusters was not confirmed and needs experimental validation. After hypomethylating agent treatment, no significant change in richness, rarefaction diversity or clonality was seen, either across all patients or within response groups. Novel clonotypes appeared more often in responders, whereas non-responders had more contracted clonotypes after treatment.

Bulk bone marrow was analyzed without sorting T-cell subsets. TCR beta CDR3 regions were immunosequenced from bone marrow of about a dozen myelodysplastic syndrome patients before and after hypomethylating agent therapy. For longitudinal repertoire tracking, every patient provided one baseline bone marrow and two to three bone marrows collected at different post-treatment timepoints. Whole bone marrow served as the source for genomic DNA extraction, with DNA quality checked using TapeStation, NanoDrop OneC and PicoGreen assays. The library was produced with the immunoSEQ multiplex PCR assay. Survey resolution was applied, with two replicates of 200 ng each being run for a total of about 400 ng of DNA per sample. Using multiplex PCR primers aimed at V and J genes, the hsTCRB kit picked up rearranged TCRB sequences in genomic DNA. In the first PCR, the CDR3 region was amplified for about 31 cycles with the QIAGEN Multiplex PCR Kit. A second PCR of approximately 8 cycles attached sample barcodes and Illumina adapters to each replicate. Pooled libraries were quantified with a QuantStudio 6 and the KAPA library quantification kit. Roughly 16 pM of pooled libraries was sequenced on an Illumina MiSeq using 156-cycle single-end reads and a 15-cycle index read. The original methods were these. Of around 180,000 unique clonotypes, 1.5% to 2% were flagged by VDJdb annotation as previously reported viral-epitope-specific. Raw reads were processed by the immunoSEQ Data Assistant and immunoSEQ Analyzer into normalized, annotated TCRB repertoires. BioAnalyzer and version 0.6.5 of the immunarch R package were the tools used for clonotype analysis. Every repertoire was downsampled to the clone count of the smallest repertoire before richness was estimated. Clonotypes were categorized as expanded, contracted or novel by Fisher's exact tests, where a novel clonotype had zero frequency before treatment. GLIPH2 clustered significantly changed CDR3 beta sequences using simulation_depth=1000 and kmer_min_depth=3, excluding CDR3s shorter than five residues. Drawn from immuneACCESS, this table holds only the in-frame rearrangements with V and J called that TCRdb kept. Clones are partly lost; checked studies trace under half to an unresolved V gene and leave the rest unexplained. V, J and clone size are those of that table, while D and trimming were read from the DNA. The sample includes about 3,200 clones, with 82% observed a single time. The ten largest clones capture 27% of the sample.

As for this clone: Its cognate antigen has yet to be identified. There are no base qualities to consult, and no much larger clone falls within one base.

The cysteine opens and the phenylalanine closes a CDR3 of 14 amino acids. The entry retains the CDR3 DNA only, 42 bases that are in frame from base 1. The V end loses 1 base and the J end loses 3 bases, and a stretch of 8 bases separates them. Looking up the germline V gene yields CDR1 SGHTA and CDR2 FQGNSA. The receptor was derived from a human donor with myelodysplastic syndrome. Recombination joined TRBV7-2 with TRBJ2-3, and TRBD2 may be the D gene, going by 5 matching bases. The sample here was bone marrow, taken before or after starting hypomethylating agent treatment for myelodysplastic syndrome (not recorded which). The nucleotides are TGTGCCAGCAGCTTAGGTGGGGAGACAGATACGCAGTATTTT. Translated, this gives CASSLGGETDTQYF.